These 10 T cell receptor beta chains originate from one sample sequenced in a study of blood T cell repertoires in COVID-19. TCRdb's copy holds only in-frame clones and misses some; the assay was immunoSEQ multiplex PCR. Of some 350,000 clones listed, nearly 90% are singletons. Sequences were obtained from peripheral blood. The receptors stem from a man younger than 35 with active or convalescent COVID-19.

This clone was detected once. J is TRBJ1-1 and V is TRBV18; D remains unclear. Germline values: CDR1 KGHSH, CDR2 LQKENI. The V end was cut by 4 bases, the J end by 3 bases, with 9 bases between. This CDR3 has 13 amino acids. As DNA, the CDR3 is TGTGCCAGCTCACTGAACGGGGACACTGAAGCTTTCTTT. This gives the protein CASSLNGDTEAFF.

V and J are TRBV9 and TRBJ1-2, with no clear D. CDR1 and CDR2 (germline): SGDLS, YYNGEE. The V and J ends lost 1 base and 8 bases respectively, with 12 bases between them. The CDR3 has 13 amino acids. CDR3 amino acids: CASSVFRPEGYTF. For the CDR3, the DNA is TGTGCCAGCAGCGTATTCAGGCCAGAGGGCTACACCTTC.

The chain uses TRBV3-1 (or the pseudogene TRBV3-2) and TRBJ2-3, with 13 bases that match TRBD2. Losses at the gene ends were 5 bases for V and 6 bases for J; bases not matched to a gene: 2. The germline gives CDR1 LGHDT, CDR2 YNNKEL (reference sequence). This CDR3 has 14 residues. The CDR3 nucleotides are TGTGCCAGCAGCAAACTAGCGGGGGGGGATACGCAGTATTTT. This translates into CASSKLAGGDTQYF.

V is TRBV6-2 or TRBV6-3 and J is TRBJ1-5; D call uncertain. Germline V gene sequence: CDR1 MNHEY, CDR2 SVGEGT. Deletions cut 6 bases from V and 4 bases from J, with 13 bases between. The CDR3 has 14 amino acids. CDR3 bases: TGTGCCAGCAGCCGAGACTTGAAAAATCAGCCCCAGCATTTT. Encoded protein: CASSRDLKNQPQHF.

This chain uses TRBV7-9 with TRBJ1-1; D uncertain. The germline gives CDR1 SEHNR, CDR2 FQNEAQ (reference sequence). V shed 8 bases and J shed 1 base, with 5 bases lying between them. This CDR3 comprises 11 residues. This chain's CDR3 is CASPRNTEAFF. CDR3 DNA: TGTGCCAGCCCGCGGAACACTGAAGCTTTCTTT. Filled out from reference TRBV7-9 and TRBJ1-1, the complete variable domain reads DTGVSQNPRHKITKRGQNVTFRCDPISEHNRLYWYRQTLGQGPEFLTYFQNEAQLEKSRLLSDRFSAERPKGSFSTLEIQRTEQGDSAMYLCASPRNTEAFFGQGTRLTVV.

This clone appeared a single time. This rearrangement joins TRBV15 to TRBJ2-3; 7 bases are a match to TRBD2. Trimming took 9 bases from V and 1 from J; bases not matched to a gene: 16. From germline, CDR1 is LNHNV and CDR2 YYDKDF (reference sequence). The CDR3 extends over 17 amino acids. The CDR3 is CATGGLGHNLGTDTQYF. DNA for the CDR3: TGTGCCACGGGAGGGCTAGGTCATAACCTAGGCACAGATACGCAGTATTTT.

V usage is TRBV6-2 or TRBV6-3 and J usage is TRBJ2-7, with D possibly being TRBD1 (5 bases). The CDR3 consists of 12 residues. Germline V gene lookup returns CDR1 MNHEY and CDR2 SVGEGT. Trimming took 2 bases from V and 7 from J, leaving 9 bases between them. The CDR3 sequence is CASSYSNREQYF. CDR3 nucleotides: TGTGCCAGCAGTTACAGTAACAGGGAGCAGTACTTC.

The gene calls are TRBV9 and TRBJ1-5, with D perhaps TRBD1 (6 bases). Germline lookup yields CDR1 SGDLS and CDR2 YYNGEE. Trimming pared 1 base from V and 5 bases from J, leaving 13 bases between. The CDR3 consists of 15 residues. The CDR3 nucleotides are TGTGCCAGCAGCGTAAATGTGGGGGCGGATCAGCCCCAGCATTTT. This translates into CASSVNVGADQPQHF.

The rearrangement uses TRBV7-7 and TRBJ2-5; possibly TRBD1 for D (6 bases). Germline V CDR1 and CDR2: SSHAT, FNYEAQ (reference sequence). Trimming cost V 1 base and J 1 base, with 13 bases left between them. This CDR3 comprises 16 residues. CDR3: CASSLDPGHPQETQYF. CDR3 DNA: TGTGCCAGCAGCTTAGATCCGGGACATCCCCAAGAGACCCAGTACTTC.

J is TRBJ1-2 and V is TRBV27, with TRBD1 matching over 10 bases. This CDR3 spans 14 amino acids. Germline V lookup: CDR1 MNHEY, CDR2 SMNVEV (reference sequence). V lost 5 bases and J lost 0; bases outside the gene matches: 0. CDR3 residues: CASSDRGPNYGYTF. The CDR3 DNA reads TGTGCCAGCAGTGACAGGGGGCCTAACTATGGCTACACCTTC.